These 16 T cell receptor beta chains came from one sample sequenced in a study of Graves' ophthalmopathy and Graves' hyperthyroidism. Amplified material comprised TCR beta CDR3 regions derived from RNA transcripts. The authors performed first-round RT-PCR with HTBI primers and then a second-round multiplex PCR. TCRdb ran MiXCR on the multiplex PCR reads and lists one entry per CDR3 protein. The sample holds 400,000 to 450,000 distinct CDR3 sequences, roughly 21% seen once. The sample consisted of peripheral blood. Source of these receptors: a young woman with stable Graves' hyperthyroidism.

A few counts support this clonotype. V is TRBV9 and J is TRBJ2-3, with unresolved D. Trimming removed 3 bases from V and 2 bases from J, with 7 bases in between. CDR1 and CDR2 from the germline V gene are SGDLS and YYNGEE. The CDR3 covers 13 residues. The DNA for the CDR3 is TGTGCCAGCAGCGGTGCTAACACAGATACGCAGTATTTT. Translation: CASSGANTDTQYF.

This clonotype came up many times. V and J are TRBV25-1 and TRBJ2-5; 11 bases line up with TRBD1. This CDR3 contains 16 residues. V lost 4 bases, J lost 3 bases, and 7 bases stayed unmatched. Germline CDR1 MGHDK, CDR2 SYGVNS. The CDR3 bases are TGTGCCAGCAGTGCGGACAGGGGGCAGTATAAAGAGACCCAGTACTTC. It encodes CASSADRGQYKETQYF.

This chain joins TRBV7-8 and TRBJ2-2; D is possibly TRBD2 (5 bases). This CDR3 is built from 13 residues. Per germline, CDR1 SGHVS and CDR2 FQNEAQ. Between the trimmed V and J ends, which lost 6 bases and 7 bases, there was a span of 12 bases. CDR3 bases: TGTGCCAGCAGTCCCATTGGAGGCGGGGAGCTGTTTTTT. Translation gives CASSPIGGGELFF.

This clonotype was seen at least ten times. V and J are TRBV7-2 and TRBJ2-5; 12 positions match TRBD2. This CDR3 comprises 16 residues. With 1 base clipped from V and 7 bases from J, the junction kept 7 bases outside the gene matches. Germline-derived CDR1 and CDR2 are SGHTA and FQGNSA. CDR3 in DNA: TGTGCCAGCAGCTTAGACCTAGCGGGAGGGCTGAGGACCCAGTACTTC. Protein: CASSLDLAGGLRTQYF.

Many counts were recorded for this clonotype. The chain joins TRBV6-1 to TRBJ2-7; TRBD2 agrees at 13 bases. The CDR3 is 15 amino acids. Germline V CDR1 and CDR2: MNHNS, SASEGT. Unmatched junction bases numbered 6, after V lost 6 bases and J lost 4 bases. The CDR3 reads CASSRTSGRSYEQYF. The CDR3 DNA follows: TGTGCCAGCAGCAGGACTAGCGGGAGATCATACGAGCAGTACTTC.

This clonotype was seen at least ten times. This chain uses TRBV11-2 with TRBJ2-5; TRBD1 agrees at 7 bases. V trimming: 4 bases; J trimming: 1 base; junction bases outside the gene matches: 9. Germline V gene data show CDR1 as SGHAT and CDR2 as FQNNGV. The CDR3 has 16 amino acids. This chain's CDR3 is CASSSWDRGTQETQYF. The CDR3, as DNA: TGTGCCAGCAGCTCCTGGGACAGAGGGACCCAAGAGACCCAGTACTTC.

This clonotype was detected many times. This chain connects TRBV25-1 to TRBJ2-7, with D possibly matching TRBD1 (6 bases). Germline lookup yields CDR1 MGHDK and CDR2 SYGVNS. The V and J ends lost 3 bases and 4 bases respectively, with 16 bases between them. The CDR3 extends over 15 amino acids. The CDR3 region has the DNA TGTGCCAGCAGTGACACTCGACAGGCACTATACGAGCAGTACTTC. Amino acid sequence: CASSDTRQALYEQYF.

In its sample, this clonotype was seen many times. Written as DNA, the CDR3 is TGTGCCAGCAGCCAAAGGGGGACAGGGGGACCCGGGGAGCTGTTTTTT. Translated: CASSQRGTGGPGELFF. The chain carries TRBV11-1 and TRBJ2-2; 11 nucleotides align to TRBD1. V was clipped by 5 bases and J by 6 bases; unmatched bases: 8. The CDR3 is 16 residues long. Germline loops: CDR1 SGHAT, CDR2 FQDESV (reference sequence).

This clonotype was counted ten times or more. V usage is TRBV19 and J usage is TRBJ1-1; D gene unclear. Germline assignment: CDR1 LNHDA and CDR2 SQIVND (reference sequence). The V end lost 5 bases, the J end lost 4 bases, and 14 bases lay between the germline ends. The length of the CDR3 is 14 residues. CDR3 sequence (DNA): TGTGCCAGTAGTCGCAACCCGCGGGGCACTGAAGCTTTCTTT. Its translation: CASSRNPRGTEAFF.

This clonotype was detected ten times or more. The chain couples TRBV20-1 to TRBJ1-5, with D uncertain. Trimming pared 3 bases from V and 0 bases from J, leaving 9 bases between. CDR1 is DFQATT, CDR2 SNEGSKA, per germline (reference sequence). The CDR3 spans 14 residues. CDR3 sequence: CSASSAHSNQPQHF. The CDR3 bases are TGCAGTGCTAGCAGTGCCCATAGCAATCAGCCCCAGCATTTT.

This clonotype was observed at least ten times. This chain connects TRBV11-1 to TRBJ2-5; D may match TRBD1 or TRBD2 (5 bases each). Trimming stripped 5 bases from V and 7 bases from J, with 17 bases between. Germline CDR1 is SGHAT and CDR2 is FQDESV (reference sequence). The CDR3 sequence is 14 residues long. This CDR3 is CASSPMGDTGTQYF. As DNA, the CDR3 is TGTGCCAGCAGCCCAATGGGAGATACAGGGACCCAGTACTTC.

This clonotype has more than one count but fewer than ten. The rearrangement uses TRBV3-1 and TRBJ1-3, with no clear D. CDR3 length equals 13 residues. CDR1 is LGHDT, CDR2 YNNKEL, per germline (reference sequence). V lost 2 bases and J lost 1, with 3 bases in between. The CDR3 spells CASSQLSGNTIYF. Here the CDR3 DNA reads TGTGCCAGCAGCCAACTATCTGGAAACACCATATATTTT.

This clonotype was seen at least ten times. The chain joins TRBV6-9 to TRBJ2-7, with D perhaps matching TRBD2 (6 bases). V was pared by 5 bases and J by 2 bases, with 16 bases between. Germline V lookup: CDR1 MNHGY, CDR2 SVAAGI. The CDR3 extends over 15 amino acids. CDR3 DNA sequence: TGTGCCAGCAGTCCTGGAGGGACGATGACCTACGAGCAGTACTTC. Protein: CASSPGGTMTYEQYF.

Details on this clonotype: A read error is possible here, since a much larger clone lies one base away. V and J are TRBV7-8 and TRBJ2-5; D may be TRBD2 (5 bases). CDR1 and CDR2 from the germline V gene are SGHVS and FQNEAQ. The CDR3 runs 13 residues. The CDR3 here is CASSLALWETKYF. DNA for the CDR3: TGTGCCAGCAGCTTAGCGCTCTGGGAGACCAAGTACTTC.

This clonotype was counted at least ten times. The chain combines TRBV9 with TRBJ2-7; unclear D gene. The CDR3 has 15 residues. The V gene's germline CDR1 is SGDLS and CDR2 YYNGEE. V was pared by 4 bases and J by 0 bases, with 14 bases between. CDR3 in amino acids: CASSPWTVPSYEQYF. For the CDR3, the DNA is TGTGCCAGCAGCCCCTGGACCGTTCCCTCCTACGAGCAGTACTTC. Using reference TRBV9 and TRBJ2-7 for the parts outside the CDR3, the full variable domain is DSGVTQTPKHLITATGQRVTLRCSPRSGDLSVYWYQQSLDQGLQFLIQYYNGEERAKGNILERFSAQQFPDLHSELNLSSLELGDSALYFCASSPWTVPSYEQYFGPGTRLTVT.

This clonotype was seen a handful of times. The V call is TRBV7-8, the J call TRBJ2-5, with a tentative D call TRBD2 (5 bases). Looked up from germline, CDR1 is SGHVS and CDR2 is FQNEAQ. Trimming stripped 5 bases from V and 3 bases from J, with 16 bases between. The CDR3 length is 15 residues. This CDR3 is CASSLRGVKEETQYF. The CDR3 DNA follows: TGTGCCAGCAGCCTACGGGGTGTAAAGGAAGAGACCCAGTACTTC.